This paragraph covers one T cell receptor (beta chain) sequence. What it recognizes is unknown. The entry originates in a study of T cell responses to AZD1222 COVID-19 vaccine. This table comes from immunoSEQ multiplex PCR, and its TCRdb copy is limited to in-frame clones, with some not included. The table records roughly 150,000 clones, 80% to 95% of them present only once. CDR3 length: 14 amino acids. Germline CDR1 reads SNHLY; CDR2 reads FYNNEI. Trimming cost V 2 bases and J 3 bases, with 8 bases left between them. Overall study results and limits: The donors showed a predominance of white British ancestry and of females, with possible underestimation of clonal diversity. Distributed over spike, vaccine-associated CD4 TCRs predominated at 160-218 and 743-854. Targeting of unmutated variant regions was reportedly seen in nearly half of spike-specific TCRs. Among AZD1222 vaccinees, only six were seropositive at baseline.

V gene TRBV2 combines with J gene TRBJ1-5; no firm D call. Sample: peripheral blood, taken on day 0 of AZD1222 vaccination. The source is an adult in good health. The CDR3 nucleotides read TGTGCCAGCAGTGAAATCAGCGACAATCAGCCCCAGCATTTT. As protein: CASSEISDNQPQHF. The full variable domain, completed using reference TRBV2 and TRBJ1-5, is EPEVTQTPSHQVTQMGQEVILRCVPISNHLYFYWYRQILGQKVEFLVSFYNNEISEKSEIFDDQFSVERPDGSNFTLKIRSTKLEDSAMYFCASSEISDNQPQHFGDGTRLSIL.